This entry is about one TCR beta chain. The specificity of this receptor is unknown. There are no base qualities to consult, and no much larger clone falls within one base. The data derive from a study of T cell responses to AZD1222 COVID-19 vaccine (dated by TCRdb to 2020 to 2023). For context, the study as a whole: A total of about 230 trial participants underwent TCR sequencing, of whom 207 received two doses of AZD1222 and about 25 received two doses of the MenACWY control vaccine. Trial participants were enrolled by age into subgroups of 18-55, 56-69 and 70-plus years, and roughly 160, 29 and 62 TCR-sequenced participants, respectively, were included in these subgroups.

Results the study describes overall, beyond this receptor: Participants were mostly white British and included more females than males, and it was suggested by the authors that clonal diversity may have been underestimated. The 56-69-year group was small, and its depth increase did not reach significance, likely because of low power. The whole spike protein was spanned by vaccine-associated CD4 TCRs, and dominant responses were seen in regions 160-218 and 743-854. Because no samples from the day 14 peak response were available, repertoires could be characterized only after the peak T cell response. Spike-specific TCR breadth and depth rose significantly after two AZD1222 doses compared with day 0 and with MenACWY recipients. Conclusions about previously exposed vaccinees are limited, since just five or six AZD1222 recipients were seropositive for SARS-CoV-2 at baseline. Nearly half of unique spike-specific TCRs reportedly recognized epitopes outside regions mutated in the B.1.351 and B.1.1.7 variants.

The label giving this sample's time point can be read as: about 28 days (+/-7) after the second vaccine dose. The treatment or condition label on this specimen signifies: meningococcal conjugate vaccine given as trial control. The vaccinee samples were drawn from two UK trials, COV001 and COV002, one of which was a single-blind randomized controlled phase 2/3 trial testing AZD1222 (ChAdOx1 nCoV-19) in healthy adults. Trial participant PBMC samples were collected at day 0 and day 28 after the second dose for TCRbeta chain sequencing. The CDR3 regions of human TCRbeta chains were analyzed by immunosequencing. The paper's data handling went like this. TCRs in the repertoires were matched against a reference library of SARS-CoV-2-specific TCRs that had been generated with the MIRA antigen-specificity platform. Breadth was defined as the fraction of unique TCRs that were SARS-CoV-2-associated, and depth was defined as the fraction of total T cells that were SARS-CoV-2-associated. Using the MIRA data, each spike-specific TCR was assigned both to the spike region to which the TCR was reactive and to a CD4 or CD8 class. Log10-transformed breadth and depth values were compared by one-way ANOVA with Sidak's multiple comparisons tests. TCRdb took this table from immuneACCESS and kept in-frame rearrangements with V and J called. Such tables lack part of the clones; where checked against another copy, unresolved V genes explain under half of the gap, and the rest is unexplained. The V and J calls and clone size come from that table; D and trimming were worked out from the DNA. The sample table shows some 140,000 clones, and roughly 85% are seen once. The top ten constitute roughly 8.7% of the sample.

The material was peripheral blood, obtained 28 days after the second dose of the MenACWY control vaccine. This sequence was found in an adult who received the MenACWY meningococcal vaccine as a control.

The CDR3 reads as follows: CASSHVDSQETQYF. The DNA is TGTGCCAGCAGCCATGTAGACAGCCAAGAGACCCAGTACTTC. Here the chain combines TRBV3-1 (or the pseudogene TRBV3-2) and TRBJ2-5; 5 matching bases give a weak D call of TRBD1. At the junction V is shortened by 3 bases and J by 1 base, with 9 bases in between. As encoded in the germline V gene (reference sequence), CDR1 is LGHDT while CDR2 is YNNKEL. The CDR3 spans 14 residues, from the cysteine through the phenylalanine. The retained sequence is limited to the CDR3, 42 bases, with the frame set at the first base.